Listed here are 5 T cell receptor beta chains from one sample, sequenced in a study of CD8 T cells in Susac syndrome. Random hexamers served to reverse transcribe roughly 0.5 to 1 ug RNA. TCRdb called the immunoSEQ multiplex PCR reads again in MiXCR, with one record for every CDR3 protein. The sample includes just over 300,000 distinct CDR3 sequences, about 91% of them seen just once. Material: CD4+ T cells from PBMCs. The receptors were gathered from a human donor with multiple sclerosis.

This chain joins TRBV2 and TRBJ1-4; D might be TRBD1 (5 bases). The germline V gene encodes CDR1 SNHLY and CDR2 FYNNEI. The V end was cut by 8 bases, the J end by 5 bases, with 15 bases between. This CDR3 comprises 14 residues. For the CDR3, the DNA is TGTGCCAGCCACCGCCGAGGGGTGAATGAAAAACTGTTTTTT. Translating gives CASHRRGVNEKLFF.

The chain employs TRBV7-2 and TRBJ2-7; TRBD2 aligns across 7 bases. Germline V CDR1 and CDR2: SGHTA, FQGNSA. Trimming cost V 5 bases and J 7 bases; bases outside gene matches: 17. The length of the CDR3 is 16 residues. The CDR3 region has the DNA TGTGCCAGCAGCCTCGGGTCAATGGCGGGAGCGCGGGAGCAGTACTTC. This translates into CASSLGSMAGAREQYF.

The chain uses TRBV5-5 and TRBJ1-2; possibly TRBD1 for D (5 bases). V dropped 4 bases and J dropped 3 bases, with 16 bases sitting between them. The germline gives CDR1 SGHKS, CDR2 YYEKEE (reference sequence). This CDR3 has 15 residues. CDR3 loop: CASSGTDRADYGYTF. DNA for the CDR3: TGTGCCAGCAGCGGGACGGACCGGGCGGACTATGGCTACACCTTC. Full variable domain (missing parts from reference TRBV5-5 and TRBJ1-2): DAGVTQSPTHLIKTRGQQVTLRCSPISGHKSVSWYQQVLGQGPQFIFQYYEKEERGRGNFPDRFSARQFPNYSSELNVNALLLGDSALYLCASSGTDRADYGYTFGSGTRLTVV.

This clonotype was counted between two and nine times. V is TRBV9 and J is TRBJ2-7, with 7 nucleotides matching TRBD1. After removal of 2 bases from V and 4 bases from J, the junction contained 6 bases not matched to a gene. Germline V lookup: CDR1 SGDLS, CDR2 YYNGEE. CDR3 size: 14 residues. Here the CDR3 reads CASSVRDSKYEQYF. CDR3 DNA sequence: TGTGCCAGCAGCGTGAGGGACAGCAAGTACGAGCAGTACTTC.

The chain recombines TRBV4-1 with TRBJ2-5; 8 positions match TRBD2. The CDR3 consists of 15 residues. Per germline, CDR1 MGHRA and CDR2 YSYEKL. The trim removed 1 base at V and 4 bases at J, leaving 5 bases unmatched. For the CDR3, the DNA is TGCGCCAGCAGCCAAGGCCGGAGCGGGAGAGAGACCCAGTACTTC. It encodes CASSQGRSGRETQYF.